The T cell receptor beta chain under discussion was sequenced for a study of blood T cell repertoires in COVID-19. In the original workflow: Amplification with reference gene primers provided the estimates of nucleated cell counts. Using immunoSEQ multiplex PCR, the repertoire was profiled, and TCRdb retains in-frame clones only, with some absent. D and trimming come from the DNA, and the V and J calls and clone size come from that table. This sample carries approximately 20,000 clones, 70% to 90% of them seen once, and the ten largest clones take roughly a sixth. There are 12 residues in the CDR3. Trimming stripped 9 bases from V and 4 bases from J, with 9 bases between. Germline V CDR1 and CDR2: KGHDR, SFDVKD.

This sequence originates from a man between 65 and 80 years old with acute or convalescent COVID-19. The chain carries TRBV24-1 and TRBJ1-5; no definite D call. Sequencing was carried out using peripheral blood. CDR3 DNA: TGTGCCACCGGGAGTACGAATCAGCCCCAGCATTTT. The encoded protein is CATGSTNQPQHF.